This note documents a single TCR beta chain sequence. Germline values: CDR1 PRHDT, CDR2 FYEKMQ (reference sequence). CDR3 length equals 15 residues. With 3 bases clipped from V and 1 base from J, the junction kept 4 bases outside the gene matches. The data derive from a study of control samples from healthy donors and cancer patients. Data came from immunoSEQ multiplex PCR; TCRdb stores just in-frame clones and leaves some out. Found here are 100,000 to 150,000 clones, about nine tenths of them singletons; the top ten hold roughly 8%. This TCR derives from a man aged 45 to 65 with head and neck cancer. The gene calls are TRBV13 and TRBJ1-2, with TRBD1 matching 8 bases. Sequenced: PBMCs. CDR3 DNA: TGTGCCAGCAGCTTCCGGGACAGGCTTAACTATGGCTACACCTTC. Its protein is CASSFRDRLNYGYTF.